Following are 13 T cell receptor beta chains from one sample sequenced in a study of OX40 agonist ivuxolimab in advanced cancers. Library prep was done by the immunoSEQ multiplex PCR assay. The source is immuneACCESS, and TCRdb retained only in-frame sequences with V and J called. Part of the clones is not carried over; for the studies checked, unresolved V genes explain less than half of this, and the remainder is unexplained. Here the sample has 63,000 or so clones; 80% to 90% occur a single time. The ten largest clones take up 2% to 2.5% of the sample. The sequencing used CD4+ or CD8+ T cells sorted from blood, collected in a trial of the OX40 agonist ivuxolimab. These receptors were taken from an adult with an advanced solid tumor such as melanoma, head and neck, liver or kidney cancer.

The rearrangement joins TRBV28 to TRBJ1-6; 8 nucleotides agree with TRBD1. The CDR3 is 16 residues long. Trimming removed 5 bases from V and 6 bases from J; junction bases left unmatched: 9. Germline V gene sequence: CDR1 MDHEN, CDR2 SYDVKM. CDR3 in amino acids: CASSPPAGGTNSPLHF. The DNA of the CDR3 is TGTGCCAGCAGTCCCCCCGCAGGGGGCACTAATTCACCCCTCCACTTT.

CDR3 nucleotides: TGTGCCAGTACCATCGGCGGGGTCTACAATGAGCAGTTCTTC. Its translation: CASTIGGVYNEQFF. The V gene is TRBV19, the J gene TRBJ2-1; D perhaps matches TRBD2 (6 bases). Germline V gene lookup returns CDR1 LNHDA and CDR2 SQIVND (reference sequence). The CDR3 extends over 14 amino acids. Trimming removed 7 bases at V and 3 bases at J, with 13 bases between.

The CDR3 DNA sequence: TGTGCCAGCAGCACCCGACAATCTAGCGGGGGGTCGTCGGTCGAGCAGTACTTC. Amino acid sequence: CASSTRQSSGGSSVEQYF. The V call is TRBV4-2, the J call TRBJ2-7, with 11 bases that match TRBD2. The CDR3 consists of 18 residues. Losses at the gene ends were 5 bases for V and 6 bases for J; bases not matched to a gene: 18. Per the germline V gene, CDR1 is LGHNA and CDR2 is YNFKEQ.

J is TRBJ1-6 and V is TRBV7-2, with D possibly being TRBD1 (5 bases). The ends were cut back, 2 bases at V and 7 bases at J, with 6 bases in the middle. CDR1 and CDR2 (germline): SGHTA, FQGNSA. The CDR3 is 13 amino acids. In DNA form, the CDR3 reads TGTGCCAGCAGCTTATGGGGGAATTCACCCCTCCACTTT. Protein product: CASSLWGNSPLHF.

The genes are TRBV6-1 and TRBJ1-1, with D maybe TRBD1 (5 bases). Germline V gives CDR1 MNHNS, CDR2 SASEGT. The V end lost 1 base, the J end lost 7 bases, and 7 bases lay between the germline ends. The CDR3 covers 12 residues. For the CDR3, the DNA is TGTGCCAGCAGTGAAGTGGGGCGTGAAGCTTTCTTT. This sequence encodes CASSEVGREAFF.

The chain recombines TRBV14 with TRBJ2-4, with D perhaps matching TRBD2 (6 bases). This CDR3 has 14 residues. Germline assignment: CDR1 SGHDN and CDR2 FVKESK. The V and J ends lost 2 bases and 8 bases respectively, with 13 bases between them. CDR3: CASSQPGTGDIQYF. CDR3 DNA sequence: TGTGCCAGCAGCCAACCAGGGACGGGAGACATTCAGTACTTC.

This clone was recorded once. The chain has TRBV4-1 and TRBJ2-5; TRBD1 matches 9 bases. After removal of 2 bases from V and 3 bases from J, the junction contained 4 bases not matched to a gene. Germline CDR1 and CDR2: MGHRA and YSYEKL. This CDR3 spans 15 amino acids. As DNA, the CDR3 is TGCGCCAGCAGCCAATACGGACAGGGGAAAGAGACCCAGTACTTC. Translating it yields CASSQYGQGKETQYF.

This chain uses TRBV5-8 with TRBJ2-6; 11 bases are a match to TRBD1. CDR3 length: 18 amino acids. The trim removed 5 bases at V and 1 base at J, leaving 8 bases unmatched. Germline CDR1 and CDR2: SGHTS and YDEGEE. The CDR3 protein is CASRRSGQGASGANVLTF. The CDR3 nucleotides are TGTGCCAGCAGGAGATCCGGACAGGGGGCTTCTGGGGCCAACGTCCTGACTTTC.

The V call is TRBV7-7, the J call TRBJ1-3; D gene unclear. Trimming removed 4 bases from V and 4 bases from J, with 8 bases in between. Germline assignment: CDR1 SSHAT and CDR2 FNYEAQ (reference sequence). The CDR3 loop spans 13 amino acids. CDR3 sequence reads: CASSSSVGNTIYF. The CDR3 bases are TGTGCCAGCAGCTCAAGCGTCGGAAACACCATATATTTT.

The sample holds one count of this clone. The CDR3 loop is CASSFWVSTEAFF. CDR3 sequence (DNA): TGTGCCAGCAGTTTTTGGGTCTCCACTGAAGCTTTCTTT. The rearrangement uses TRBV27 and TRBJ1-1, with D unclear. CDR1 is MNHEY, CDR2 SMNVEV, per germline (reference sequence). The CDR3 is 13 amino acids. Trimming pared 3 bases from V and 4 bases from J, leaving 9 bases between.

The J gene is TRBJ1-4, the V gene TRBV4-1; D gene uncertain. The CDR3 runs 15 residues. Germline V gene lookup returns CDR1 MGHRA and CDR2 YSYEKL. Deletions cut 2 bases from V and 2 bases from J, with 9 bases between. The CDR3 loop is CASSQSFSTNEKLFF. The CDR3 DNA reads as TGCGCCAGCAGCCAATCTTTTTCGACTAATGAAAAACTGTTTTTT.

This chain uses TRBV5-5 with TRBJ1-1; D remains unclear. Trimming cost V 2 bases and J 3 bases, with 5 bases left between them. In germline, CDR1 is SGHKS, CDR2 YYEKEE (reference sequence). CDR3 length: 12 amino acids. CDR3 protein: CASSFSDTEAFF. The CDR3 DNA is TGTGCCAGCAGCTTTTCAGACACTGAAGCTTTCTTT.

The chain couples TRBV6-1 to TRBJ2-2; 10 nucleotides match TRBD1. The CDR3 extends over 15 amino acids. The ends lost 2 bases at V and 5 bases at J; junction bases unmatched: 2. Germline CDR1 MNHNS, CDR2 SASEGT. The CDR3 DNA reads TGTGCCAGCAGTGAAAGGACAGGGGGAACCGGGGAGCTGTTTTTT. The encoded protein is CASSERTGGTGELFF.